The 17 T cell receptor beta chains listed next were all sequenced from one sample in a study of OX40 agonist ivuxolimab in advanced cancers. TCRdb's copy holds only in-frame clones and misses some; the assay was immunoSEQ multiplex PCR. The data show approximately 27,000 clones, approximately 80% seen once. The sequenced sample was CD4+ or CD8+ T cells sorted from blood, obtained in a trial of the OX40 agonist ivuxolimab. The receptors were gathered from an adult with an advanced solid tumor such as melanoma, head and neck, liver or kidney cancer.

In DNA, the CDR3 is TGTGCCAGCAGCTTTAGCGGGGGGTCCATGAACACCGGGGAGCTGTTTTTT. It codes for CASSFSGGSMNTGELFF. The chain joins TRBV5-8 to TRBJ2-2; TRBD2 matches 10 bases. The CDR3 spans 17 residues. V lost 2 bases to trimming and J lost 1 base; unmatched junction nucleotides: 5. Germline lookup yields CDR1 SGHTS and CDR2 YDEGEE.

The chain combines TRBV4-1 with TRBJ2-7; the D call may be TRBD1 or TRBD2 (5 bases each). Germline lookup yields CDR1 MGHRA and CDR2 YSYEKL. With 4 bases removed from V and 5 bases from J, the gap between germline ends came to 15 bases. The CDR3 loop spans 14 amino acids. In nucleotides, the CDR3 is TGCGCCAGCAGCCGGTTCCGGGGCCCCAACGAGCAGTACTTC. It codes for CASSRFRGPNEQYF.

V gene TRBV7-7 combines with J gene TRBJ2-5; D might be TRBD2 (6 bases). The DNA end lines up better with TRBJ2-7; the J call may be wrong. This CDR3 is 13 amino acids long. Germline V gene data show CDR1 as SSHAT and CDR2 as FNYEAQ (reference sequence). CDR3 DNA: TGTGCCAGCAGCTTAGATGCGGGGTACGAGCAGTACTTC. It encodes CASSLDAGYEQYF.

This clone is medium-sized by share. This chain links TRBV19 with TRBJ1-5, with 8 bases lining up with TRBD1. With V trimmed by 3 bases and J by 2 bases, 3 bases remained unmatched. Looked up from germline, CDR1 is LNHDA and CDR2 is SQIVND (reference sequence). The CDR3 runs 15 residues. Here the CDR3 reads CASSITRGRNQPQHF. In DNA form, the CDR3 reads TGTGCCAGTAGTATCACCAGGGGGCGCAATCAGCCCCAGCATTTT.

This chain uses TRBV15 with TRBJ2-5, with TRBD1 as a possible D gene (5 bases). Germline V lookup: CDR1 LNHNV, CDR2 YYDKDF (reference sequence). The CDR3 sequence is 15 residues long. V was shortened by 0 bases and J by 2 bases, with 10 bases between the two germline ends. This chain's CDR3 is CATSRDWSGQETQYF. The CDR3 DNA follows: TGTGCCACCAGCAGAGATTGGTCAGGGCAAGAGACCCAGTACTTC.

The J gene is TRBJ1-5, the V gene TRBV5-1; 10 bases align to TRBD1. CDR3 length: 15 residues. Per the germline V gene, CDR1 is SGHRS and CDR2 is YFSETQ. V lost 5 bases to trimming and J lost 6 bases; unmatched junction nucleotides: 8. The CDR3 is CASREGTGVGQPQHF. CDR3 DNA: TGCGCCAGCAGGGAGGGGACAGGGGTGGGTCAGCCCCAGCATTTT.

V is TRBV4-2 and J is TRBJ2-3, with D uncertain. Germline V gene lookup returns CDR1 LGHNA and CDR2 YNFKEQ. V was shortened by 4 bases and J by 2 bases, with 13 bases between the two germline ends. The CDR3 is 15 residues long. Here the CDR3 DNA reads TGTGCCAGCAGCCCTCTGATGGGGATCACAGATACGCAGTATTTT. As protein: CASSPLMGITDTQYF.

The V and J genes are TRBV19 and TRBJ2-6; D is unresolved. The CDR3 consists of 13 residues. V lost 3 bases and J lost 3, with 3 bases in between. CDR1 is LNHDA, CDR2 SQIVND, per germline (reference sequence). CDR3 coding DNA: TGTGCCAGTAGTATTGGTGGGGCCAACGTCCTGACTTTC. This codes for CASSIGGANVLTF.

The genes are TRBV14 and TRBJ1-1; 7 bases map to TRBD1. Trimming removed 3 bases from V and 5 bases from J; junction bases left unmatched: 6. This CDR3 is 14 amino acids long. From germline, CDR1 is SGHDN and CDR2 FVKESK. The CDR3: CASSQAGGLTEAFF. The CDR3 coding sequence is TGTGCCAGCAGCCAGGCAGGGGGATTAACTGAAGCTTTCTTT.

The rearrangement links TRBV7-8 to TRBJ2-2; D is perhaps TRBD1 or TRBD2 (6 bases each). Per the germline V gene, CDR1 is SGHVS and CDR2 is FQNEAQ. The CDR3 runs 17 residues. The V end lost 5 bases, the J end lost 4 bases, and 20 bases lay between the germline ends. For the CDR3, the DNA is TGTGCCAGCAGCCCCCCACTTCGGGGGCGAAGCACCGGGGAGCTGTTTTTT. It specifies CASSPPLRGRSTGELFF.

This clone was detected a few times. The chain combines TRBV10-3 with TRBJ1-5; a weak D match, TRBD1 (5 bases). Germline loops: CDR1 ENHRY, CDR2 SYGVKD. The CDR3 runs to 13 residues. V was trimmed by 8 bases and J by 7 bases, leaving 15 bases between them. The CDR3 DNA sequence: TGTGCCATCGGATCCCAGGGCAGCCAGCCCCAGCATTTT. Protein: CAIGSQGSQPQHF.

This clone was seen only once. J is TRBJ2-7 and V is TRBV5-1; D uncertain. Germline CDR1 reads SGHRS; CDR2 reads YFSETQ. The CDR3 is 14 amino acids. V was trimmed by 2 bases and J by 4 bases, leaving 13 bases between them. CDR3 nucleotides: TGCGCCAGCAGCTTCCAACAGCCTCTTTACGAGCAGTACTTC. The encoded protein is CASSFQQPLYEQYF.

This clone turned up a few times. V usage is TRBV6-5 and J usage is TRBJ1-2; no clear D gene. Germline values: CDR1 MNHEY, CDR2 SVGAGI. Trimming shortened V by 6 bases and J by 2 bases, and 10 bases separated the two germline ends. CDR3 length: 13 amino acids. The CDR3 sequence is CASSLTVNYGYTF. Here the CDR3 DNA reads TGTGCCAGCAGCCTGACGGTAAACTATGGCTACACCTTC.

This clone was counted a few times. The genes are TRBV6-6 and TRBJ1-2, with D maybe TRBD1 (6 bases). Trimming cost V 6 bases and J 4 bases, with 15 bases left between them. The CDR3 is made up of 14 amino acids. Germline V lookup: CDR1 MNHNY, CDR2 SVGAGI (reference sequence). CDR3 nucleotide sequence: TGTGCCAGCAGCAACAAAGGACAGCTCTATGGCTACACCTTC. The encoded protein is CASSNKGQLYGYTF.

The CDR3 sequence: CASSPRDNYGYTF. In DNA form, the CDR3 reads TGCGCCAGCAGCCCCCGGGACAACTATGGCTACACCTTC. The rearrangement uses TRBV4-1 and TRBJ1-2; D is possibly TRBD1 (5 bases). Germline values: CDR1 MGHRA, CDR2 YSYEKL. Trimming removed 4 bases from V and 2 bases from J, with 8 bases in between. The CDR3 loop spans 13 amino acids.

The chain couples TRBV30 to TRBJ2-7; no definite D call. There are 12 residues in the CDR3. The V gene's germline CDR1 is GTSNPN and CDR2 SVGIG (reference sequence). Trimming removed 2 bases from V and 1 base from J, with 6 bases in between. The CDR3 is CAWSHGSYEQYF. As DNA, the CDR3 is TGTGCCTGGAGTCACGGATCCTACGAGCAGTACTTC.

V usage is TRBV18 and J usage is TRBJ2-6; D tentatively fits TRBD1 or TRBD2 (5 bases each). V was pared by 1 base and J by 4 bases, with 11 bases between. The CDR3 is 16 amino acids. Germline CDR1 and CDR2: KGHSH and LQKENI. For the CDR3, the DNA is TGTGCCAGCTCACCACTCTCGGGGCAGGGGGCCAACGTCCTGACTTTC. This translates into CASSPLSGQGANVLTF.